This T cell receptor beta chain was retrieved from a study of blood T cell repertoires in COVID-19. Methods used by the authors: Amplified reference gene primers provided the basis for estimating nucleated cell counts. TCRdb's table, derived via immunoSEQ multiplex PCR, lists solely in-frame clones and lacks some. V and J calls and clone size come straight from that table; D and trimming were deduced from the DNA. The sample contains 400,000 to 550,000 clones, roughly 90% of which appear only once. V dropped 5 bases and J dropped 0 bases, with 13 bases sitting between them. The CDR3 runs to 16 residues. CDR1 and CDR2 from the germline V gene are LNHDA and SQIVND (reference sequence).

The sample was peripheral blood. The receptor was derived from a woman aged 25 to 39 with acute or convalescent COVID-19. The rearrangement uses TRBV19 and TRBJ2-2; TRBD2 is a possible D gene (5 bases). In DNA, the CDR3 is TGTGCCAGTAGTGCGGGCCCAAACGCGAACACCGGGGAGCTGTTTTTT. It encodes CASSAGPNANTGELFF.